These T cell receptor beta chains were read from a single sample in a study of T cell responses to AZD1222 COVID-19 vaccine. The method was immunoSEQ multiplex PCR; TCRdb's version includes in-frame clones alone and lacks a portion of them. The sample lists 90,000 to 150,000 clones; around 87% were seen once. Sequenced material: peripheral blood, taken on day 0 of AZD1222 vaccination. These receptors all stem from an adult in good health. Both conserved end residues are part of each CDR3. A D gene is named only where the DNA matches it firmly. Some rows mark clone size as missing; the rest say once, few, many or name a class of expanded clone.

j_gene	d_gene	v_gene	abundance	CDR3aa	CDR3nt
TRBJ1-2	-	TRBV7-8	-	CASSLVSQDGYTF	TGTGCCAGCAGCTTAGTATCCCAGGATGGCTACACCTTC
TRBJ1-2	TRBD1	TRBV9	once	CASTGDRELYTF	TGTGCCAGCACAGGGGACAGGGAATTATACACCTTC
TRBJ1-1	-	TRBV14	-	CASSLQSRQRVAFF	TGTGCCAGCAGCCTACAAAGCCGACAGAGAGTGGCTTTCTTT
TRBJ1-2	TRBD1	TRBV3-1/TRBV3-2	-	CASSQGTGGIYGYTF	TGTGCCAGCAGCCAAGGGACAGGGGGCATCTATGGCTACACCTTC
TRBJ1-4	-	TRBV10-1	-	CASSDGEKLFF	TGCGCCAGCAGTGATGGGGAAAAACTGTTTTTT
TRBJ1-1	-	TRBV7-2	-	CASSLEQGRTEAFF	TGTGCCAGCAGCTTAGAGCAGGGGAGGACTGAAGCTTTCTTT
TRBJ1-4	-	TRBV2	once	CASSEFRRPNEKLFF	TGTGCCAGCAGTGAATTTCGCAGGCCCAATGAAAAACTGTTTTTT
TRBJ1-2	TRBD1	TRBV7-2	-	CASSLRGQSSYGYTF	TGTGCCAGCAGCTTACGGGGACAGTCAAGCTATGGCTACACCTTC
TRBJ1-1	-	TRBV19	-	CASNPAVLDGNTEAFF	TGTGCCAGTAACCCCGCTGTATTGGACGGGAACACTGAAGCTTTCTTT
TRBJ1-1	-	TRBV4-1	-	CASSQDRDPLPEAFF	TGCGCCAGCAGCCAAGACAGGGACCCCCTGCCTGAAGCTTTCTTT
TRBJ2-1	TRBD2	TRBV29-1	-	CSVVPTGGWTYNEQFF	TGCAGCGTTGTGCCAACGGGGGGGTGGACCTACAATGAGCAGTTCTTC
TRBJ2-7	-	TRBV3-1/TRBV3-2	-	CASSQSLGTYEQYF	TGTGCCAGCAGCCAGTCGCTAGGAACCTACGAGCAGTACTTC
TRBJ1-2	TRBD1	TRBV5-1	-	CASSLSTGIYGYTF	TGCGCCAGCAGCTTGTCGACAGGGATCTATGGCTACACCTTC
TRBJ2-3	-	TRBV7-2	-	CASSLVTSQDTQYF	TGTGCCAGCAGCTTGGTCACTAGCCAAGATACGCAGTATTTT
TRBJ1-3	TRBD1	TRBV11-2	-	CASSSTLGQGKGYTIYF	TGTGCCAGCAGCTCAACGCTTGGACAGGGGAAGGGATACACCATATATTTT
TRBJ1-5	TRBD1	TRBV15	-	CATSSQGLRQPQHF	TGTGCCACCAGTTCACAGGGGCTTCGCCAGCCCCAGCATTTT
TRBJ1-2	-	TRBV29-1	few	CSVEGRGPNYGYTF	TGCAGCGTTGAAGGCAGGGGTCCTAACTATGGCTACACCTTC
TRBJ2-7	-	TRBV7-8	-	CASARGGRYEQYF	TGTGCCAGCGCTAGGGGGGGGAGGTACGAGCAGTACTTC
TRBJ1-2	-	TRBV18	-	CASSPPSVYGYTF	TGTGCCAGCTCACCACCGTCAGTCTATGGCTACACCTTC
TRBJ1-2	TRBD1	TRBV6-6	-	CASSYRDRGSDGYTF	TGTGCCAGCAGTTATAGGGACAGGGGATCCGATGGCTACACCTTC
TRBJ2-7	TRBD2	TRBV18	-	CASSPQVRRGGGYEQYF	TGTGCCAGCTCACCTCAGGTCCGTCGGGGGGGCGGCTACGAGCAGTACTTC
TRBJ1-6	-	TRBV30	-	CAWRSTVYNSPLHF	TGTGCCTGGAGATCCACAGTGTATAATTCACCCCTCCACTTT
TRBJ1-1	TRBD1	TRBV7-9	-	CASSLAGTVGTEAFF	TGTGCCAGCAGCTTAGCCGGGACAGTAGGCACTGAAGCTTTCTTT
TRBJ2-7	TRBD1	TRBV7-9	-	CASSPLRDRVTYEQYF	TGTGCCAGCAGCCCCCTCCGGGACAGGGTCACCTACGAGCAGTACTTC
TRBJ1-6	TRBD1	TRBV5-3	once	CARRPGGNRDSNSPLHF	TGTGCCAGAAGACCAGGGGGTAACAGGGATAGTAATTCACCCCTCCACTTT